The subject of this entry is one T cell receptor beta chain. Looked up from germline, CDR1 is MNHEY and CDR2 is SMNVEV (reference sequence). The CDR3 is 14 amino acids. After re-calling the 5' RACE reads, TCRdb lists one entry per CDR3 protein, DNA absent. Its table lists 350,000 to 450,000 distinct CDR3 sequences. This sample stems from a study of T cells expressing NK-cell markers. This chain connects TRBV27 to TRBJ1-5. The specimen sequenced was blood T cells: a sorted CD56 or NKG2C T cell subset, CD4+ or CD8+ T cells, or bulk PBMC T cells (not recorded which). The clonotype was recovered from a man aged 18 to 69 in good health. CDR3 sequence: CASSLLAGNQPQHF.